This T cell receptor (beta chain) was recovered during a study of CD8 T cells in ankylosing spondylitis. Study-wide results and caveats: Ankylosing spondylitis blood appeared to carry a characteristic TCR beta motif of roughly 8 highly homologous variants. Within matched ankylosing spondylitis synovial fluid, disease-linked clones were reportedly significantly enriched.

Quantitative 5'-RACE with molecular barcodes was used to make the TCR beta libraries. A single record per CDR3 protein comes from TCRdb applying MiXCR to the 5' RACE reads. The sample includes approximately 220,000 distinct CDR3 sequences, around 24% of them seen just once. The sample holds a few counts of this clonotype. Antigen unknown. Germline assignment: CDR1 MNHEY and CDR2 SMNVEV (reference sequence). V shed 4 bases and J 6 bases; nucleotides not matched to a gene: 17. The CDR3 is made up of 18 amino acids. The source is a male donor with ankylosing spondylitis or in good health (not recorded which). Sequenced: blood, either unsorted or a sorted T cell fraction (not recorded which). The J gene is TRBJ2-1, the V gene TRBV27, with 8 nucleotides matching TRBD2. The CDR3 bases are TGTGCCAGCAGTTCCCCTACCCTCCTAGCGGGTCCCTCCAATGAGCAGTTCTTC. It codes for CASSSPTLLAGPSNEQFF.